Below, one T cell receptor beta chain is given with its context. The library targeted TCRbeta and was prepared with unique molecular identifiers. TCRdb called the PCR reads again in MiXCR, with one record for every CDR3 protein. Altogether 200,000 to 250,000 distinct CDR3 sequences are present, approximately 10% being singletons, with the ten largest covering approximately 6.2%. This CDR3 spans 15 amino acids. V lost 4 bases, J lost 5 bases, and 11 bases stayed unmatched. Germline CDR1 reads GTSNPN; CDR2 reads SVGIG (reference sequence). These data come from a study of T-cell reconstitution after alpha-beta-depleted transplantation in children.

The sample here was PBMCs from the stem cell graft donor, taken from the stem cell graft. This receptor was taken from a human donor who donated a stem cell graft to a child with acute lymphoblastic leukemia. This rearrangement joins TRBV30 to TRBJ1-5; 7 bases map to TRBD1. The CDR3 loop reads CAWTFSGTADQPQHF. In DNA, the CDR3 is TGTGCCTGGACTTTTTCCGGGACAGCCGATCAGCCCCAGCATTTT.